This record covers a single TCR beta chain. The V gene's germline CDR1 is SGHKS and CDR2 YYEKEE (reference sequence). J was trimmed by 4 bases and V by 4 bases; bases with no gene match: 3. The CDR3 is 13 amino acids. The record originates from a study of blood T cell repertoires in COVID-19. Study processing details: By means of reference gene primer amplification, nucleated cell counts were estimated. Repertoires were generated with immunoSEQ multiplex PCR, while TCRdb's copy carries only in-frame clones and drops some. The DNA gave D and trimming, while V, J and clone size come from that table. This table holds 250,000 to 300,000 clones, roughly 90% found once.

Sequencing was done on a sample of peripheral blood. The receptor was isolated from a man aged 45-65 years with acute or convalescent COVID-19. The chain recombines TRBV5-5 with TRBJ1-2, with 8 bases that match TRBD1. CDR3 residues: CASSGGTGYGYTF. In DNA form, the CDR3 reads TGTGCCAGCAGCGGAGGGACAGGCTATGGCTACACCTTC. Full variable domain (outside the CDR3, taken from reference TRBV5-5 and TRBJ1-2): DAGVTQSPTHLIKTRGQQVTLRCSPISGHKSVSWYQQVLGQGPQFIFQYYEKEERGRGNFPDRFSARQFPNYSSELNVNALLLGDSALYLCASSGGTGYGYTFGSGTRLTVV.